This T cell receptor beta chain was identified in a study of shared clonotypes between healthy human individuals. Generated by immunoSEQ multiplex PCR, the TCRdb table keeps only in-frame clones and is missing some. The sample records 2.3 million or so clones, over 85% being singletons. As concerns this clone: Other DNA sequences of this sample code for an identical CDR3.

The sequence was obtained from a young man in good health. Some clones in this sample may be carry-over from other donors' samples. Material: naive CD4+ T cells from PBMCs. Subset: CD45RA+ positively selected.

In DNA, the CDR3 is TGTGCCAGCAGTCTCACGCGAGGGGGGAACTATGGCTACACCTTC. As protein: CASSLTRGGNYGYTF. The rearrangement links TRBV28 to TRBJ1-2, with a possible D match to TRBD1 (6 bases). The CDR3 spans 15 residues. CDR1 is MDHEN, CDR2 SYDVKM, per germline. The ends were cut back, 5 bases at V and 2 bases at J, with 15 bases in the middle.